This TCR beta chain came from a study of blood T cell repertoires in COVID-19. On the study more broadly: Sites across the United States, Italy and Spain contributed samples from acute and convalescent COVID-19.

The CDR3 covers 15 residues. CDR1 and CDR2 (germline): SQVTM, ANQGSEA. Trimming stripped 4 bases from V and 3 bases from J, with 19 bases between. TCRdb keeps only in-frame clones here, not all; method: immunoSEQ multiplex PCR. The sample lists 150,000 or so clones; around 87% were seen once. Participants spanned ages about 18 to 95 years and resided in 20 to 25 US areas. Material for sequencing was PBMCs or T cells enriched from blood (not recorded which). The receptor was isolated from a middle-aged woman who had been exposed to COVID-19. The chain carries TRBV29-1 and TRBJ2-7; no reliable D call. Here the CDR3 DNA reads TGCAGCGTTGTTTTTGGGCAGTCCCTTCGCTACGAGCAGTACTTC. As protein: CSVVFGQSLRYEQYF.